Below, 20 T cell receptor beta chains from the same sample are listed, as sequenced in a study of CD8 T cells in ankylosing spondylitis. TCRdb processed the 5' RACE reads anew with MiXCR; each CDR3 protein has one entry. In the table there are just over 300,000 distinct CDR3 sequences, less than 25% of which are singletons. Sequenced sample: blood, either unsorted or a sorted T cell fraction (not recorded which). The receptors derive from a female donor with ankylosing spondylitis or in good health (not recorded which).

This clonotype was detected only a few times. The chain links TRBV6-2 or TRBV6-3 to TRBJ1-2; TRBD1 aligns across 9 bases. Germline V lookup: CDR1 MNHEY, CDR2 SVGEGT. The CDR3 extends over 16 amino acids. The V and J ends lost 2 bases and 8 bases, in that order; junction bases with no gene match: 12. CDR3 residues: CASSYGTGSGKGGYTF. The CDR3 bases are TGTGCCAGCAGTTACGGGACAGGGTCCGGAAAGGGAGGCTACACCTTC.

This chain joins TRBV20-1 and TRBJ1-1; 7 nucleotides match TRBD1. With 3 bases clipped from V and 4 bases from J, the junction kept 14 bases outside the gene matches. The CDR3 spans 16 residues. The germline CDR1 and CDR2 sequences are DFQATT and SNEGSKA (reference sequence). CDR3 region: CSASRIPGQLSTEAFF. CDR3 nucleotide sequence: TGCAGTGCTAGCAGGATACCGGGACAGCTTAGCACTGAAGCTTTCTTT.

As concerns this clonotype: One end of the junction does not line up with germline, which may come from a read error. CDR3 nucleotides: TGCAGTGCTAGAGATAGGCGACTAGCCGACAATGTGCAGTTCTTC. Its translation: CSARDRRLADNVQFF. The chain joins TRBV20-1 to TRBJ2-1, with 7 bases fitting TRBD2. The V gene's germline CDR1 is DFQATT and CDR2 SNEGSKA (reference sequence). The CDR3 spans 15 residues.

This clonotype was seen a few times. V usage is TRBV20-1 and J usage is TRBJ2-2; D is possibly TRBD2 (5 bases). The CDR3 has 14 amino acids. The V end was cut by 3 bases, the J end by 7 bases, with 15 bases between. The germline gives CDR1 DFQATT, CDR2 SNEGSKA (reference sequence). This chain's CDR3 is CSASGRGVNGELFF. CDR3 sequence (DNA): TGCAGTGCTAGCGGTCGGGGAGTAAACGGGGAGCTGTTTTTT.

This clonotype was seen only a few times. This chain links TRBV9 with TRBJ2-5; the D is unclear. Germline V lookup: CDR1 SGDLS, CDR2 YYNGEE. With 0 bases removed from V and 2 bases from J, the gap between germline ends came to 8 bases. The CDR3 sequence is 14 residues long. The CDR3 spells CASSVGPQQETQYF. CDR3 sequence (DNA): TGTGCCAGCAGCGTAGGCCCACAGCAAGAGACCCAGTACTTC.

A few counts support this clonotype. The chain links TRBV7-2 to TRBJ2-1; TRBD2 matches at 12 bases. Trimming cost V 6 bases and J 5 bases; bases outside gene matches: 8. Germline CDR1 SGHTA, CDR2 FQGNSA. The CDR3 sequence is 16 residues long. CDR3 bases: TGTGCCAGCAGTTCCCATGGACTAGCGGGACACAATGAGCAGTTCTTC. The encoded protein is CASSSHGLAGHNEQFF.

The CDR3 sequence is CAIRGLRQGMNTEAFF. CDR3 in DNA: TGTGCCATCAGGGGTCTAAGACAGGGGATGAACACTGAAGCTTTCTTT. The chain joins TRBV10-3 to TRBJ1-1; 8 nucleotides line up with TRBD1. CDR3 length: 16 amino acids. Germline CDR1 ENHRY, CDR2 SYGVKD. J gave up 0 bases and V 6 bases, and 9 bases lay outside the gene matches.

The chain is built from TRBV5-4 and TRBJ2-6, with a possible D match to TRBD2 (5 bases). The CDR3 loop spans 19 amino acids. Trimming removed 3 bases at V and 1 base at J, with 20 bases between. Germline loops: CDR1 SGHNT, CDR2 YYREEE (reference sequence). The CDR3 loop is CASSWSLGSDLSGANVLTF. Here the CDR3 DNA reads TGTGCCAGCAGCTGGTCCCTGGGGAGTGATTTATCTGGGGCCAACGTCCTGACTTTC.

This clonotype appeared a few times. The genes are TRBV29-1 and TRBJ2-3; 10 positions match TRBD2. The junction had 6 bases not matched to a gene; V was cut back by 4 bases and J by 2 bases. The CDR3 is made up of 15 amino acids. Germline V gene lookup returns CDR1 SQVTM and CDR2 ANQGSEA. CDR3 DNA sequence: TGCAGCGTTGGAACCAGCGGGAGGGCCACAGATACGCAGTATTTT. Encoded protein: CSVGTSGRATDTQYF.

The V call is TRBV6-1, the J call TRBJ1-2, with a tentative D call TRBD1 (6 bases). In germline, CDR1 is MNHNS, CDR2 SASEGT. V was shortened by 0 bases and J by 4 bases, with 15 bases between the two germline ends. The CDR3 contains 16 residues. CDR3 amino acids: CASSEAMAGESYGYTF. CDR3 DNA sequence: TGTGCCAGCAGTGAAGCAATGGCAGGGGAAAGCTATGGCTACACCTTC.

This clonotype was seen repeatedly, ten times or more. The rearrangement links TRBV29-1 to TRBJ2-7; 10 nucleotides match TRBD1. Trimming took 4 bases from V and 2 from J; bases not matched to a gene: 11. CDR1 is SQVTM, CDR2 ANQGSEA, per germline. This CDR3 is 16 amino acids long. CDR3 coding DNA: TGCAGCGTTGCGGGGACAGGGGACCTCAACCCCTACGAGCAGTACTTC. Translation gives CSVAGTGDLNPYEQYF.

V and J are TRBV20-1 and TRBJ1-2, with a weak D call TRBD1 (5 bases). In germline, CDR1 is DFQATT, CDR2 SNEGSKA (reference sequence). The CDR3 loop spans 12 amino acids. V was trimmed by 5 bases and J by 7 bases, leaving 14 bases between them. CDR3 sequence reads: CSADSPVSGYTF. The CDR3 bases are TGCAGTGCTGACAGCCCTGTAAGTGGCTACACCTTC.

This chain connects TRBV7-2 to TRBJ2-1, with D unclear. The germline V gene has CDR1 SGHTA and CDR2 FQGNSA. V lost 3 bases and J lost 4, with 10 bases in between. This CDR3 contains 14 residues. In DNA, the CDR3 is TGTGCCAGCAGCTTGCTCGGAGCATACAATGAGCAGTTCTTC. Protein: CASSLLGAYNEQFF. Based on the CDR3 plus reference TRBV7-2 and TRBJ2-1, the full variable domain is GAGVSQSPSNKVTEKGKDVELRCDPISGHTALYWYRQSLGQGLEFLIYFQGNSAPDKSGLPSDRFSAERTGGSVSTLTIQRTQQEDSAVYLCASSLLGAYNEQFFGPGTRLTVL.

This clonotype was detected a few times. V usage is TRBV13 and J usage is TRBJ2-7; 11 bases are shared with TRBD2. CDR1 is PRHDT and CDR2 is FYEKMQ in the germline V gene (reference sequence). The CDR3 sequence is 15 residues long. With 5 bases clipped from V and 1 base from J, the junction kept 4 bases outside the gene matches. CDR3 nucleotide sequence: TGTGCCAGCAGCCAGGGACTAGCGGCTTCCTACGAGCAGTACTTC. Its protein product is CASSQGLAASYEQYF.

This chain connects TRBV20-1 to TRBJ2-1; D perhaps matches TRBD1 (5 bases). Between the trimmed V and J ends, which lost 5 bases and 7 bases, there was a span of 9 bases. Germline V gives CDR1 DFQATT, CDR2 SNEGSKA (reference sequence). There are 11 residues in the CDR3. DNA for the CDR3: TGCAGTGCTGCCCCAGGGAATGAGCAGTTCTTC. Translation gives CSAAPGNEQFF.

This clonotype was seen a few times. The chain links TRBV12-3 or TRBV12-4 to TRBJ2-3; TRBD2 matches 7 bases. Trimming removed 6 bases from V and 5 bases from J; junction bases left unmatched: 11. The CDR3 sequence is 15 residues long. The CDR3 sequence: CASSRDYGGEDTQYF. For the CDR3, the DNA is TGTGCCAGCAGCCGGGACTACGGAGGGGAAGATACGCAGTATTTT.

The chain employs TRBV7-2 and TRBJ1-1; D remains ambiguous. The length of the CDR3 is 15 residues. V lost 5 bases and J 1 base, leaving 14 bases between the germline ends. The germline CDR1 and CDR2 sequences are SGHTA and FQGNSA. For the CDR3, the DNA is TGTGCCAGCAGCATCCGACTGGGCCAGAACACTGAAGCTTTCTTT. Translation gives CASSIRLGQNTEAFF.

This clonotype turned up a few times. The chain uses TRBV4-3 and TRBJ2-7; D gene uncertain. V gave up 0 bases and J gave up 0 bases, with 9 bases separating them. CDR3 length equals 15 residues. CDR1 and CDR2 (germline): LGHNA, YSLEER. CDR3 sequence (DNA): TGCGCCAGCAGCCAAGAAAAGGTTCACTCCTACGAGCAGTACTTC. This translates into CASSQEKVHSYEQYF.

Only a few counts were recorded for this clonotype. V usage is TRBV6-1 and J usage is TRBJ2-2; possible D gene TRBD2, 6 bases. This CDR3 is 15 amino acids long. CDR1 is MNHNS, CDR2 SASEGT, per germline. Trimming took 6 bases from V and 1 from J, leaving 12 bases between them. The CDR3 region has the DNA TGTGCCAGCAGGAGAGCGGGTAGGAACACCGGGGAGCTGTTTTTT. Translated, it gives CASRRAGRNTGELFF.

J is TRBJ2-6 and V is TRBV2; 8 nucleotides line up with TRBD2. Germline V gives CDR1 SNHLY, CDR2 FYNNEI. This CDR3 has 17 residues. Trimming cost V 8 bases and J 0 bases; bases outside gene matches: 9. Written as DNA, the CDR3 is TGTGCCAGCTTCCTAGCGGGCGTTAGCTCTGGGGCCAACGTCCTGACTTTC. Residues: CASFLAGVSSGANVLTF.